The 32 T cell receptor beta chains given below trace back to one sample, sequenced in a study of memory CD4+ T cells and cytomegalovirus serostatus. The sort gate was single viable CD3+CD4+CD8-CD45RO+ cells for memory CD4+ T cells. Here immunoSEQ multiplex PCR was the method, and the copy in TCRdb shows in-frame clones only, minus some. This table has 25,000 to 30,000 clones, 75% to 85% appearing once. Sequencing was carried out using memory CD4+ T cells from blood. Every receptor here comes from an adult in good health and CMV-seronegative.

The chain joins TRBV7-9 to TRBJ2-7, with 8 positions matching TRBD1. Trimming removed 3 bases from V and 1 base from J; junction bases left unmatched: 2. This CDR3 spans 14 amino acids. Germline V CDR1 and CDR2: SEHNR, FQNEAQ (reference sequence). The CDR3 region is CASSLGQASYEQYF. DNA of the CDR3: TGTGCCAGCAGCTTGGGACAGGCGTCCTACGAGCAGTACTTC. The full variable domain, completed using reference TRBV7-9 and TRBJ2-7, is DTGVSQNPRHKITKRGQNVTFRCDPISEHNRLYWYRQTLGQGPEFLTYFQNEAQLEKSRLLSDRFSAERPKGSFSTLEIQRTEQGDSAMYLCASSLGQASYEQYFGPGTRLTVT.

The chain is built from TRBV30 and TRBJ2-3; no clear D gene. The CDR3 consists of 12 residues. The germline gives CDR1 GTSNPN, CDR2 SVGIG (reference sequence). The V end lost 5 bases, the J end lost 4 bases, and 10 bases lay between the germline ends. The DNA of the CDR3 is TGTGCCTGGCGAATGGGCGCAGATACGCAGTATTTT. Translation: CAWRMGADTQYF. Using reference TRBV30 and TRBJ2-3 for the parts outside the CDR3, the full variable domain is SQTIHQWPATLVQPVGSPLSLECTVEGTSNPNLYWYRQAAGRGLQLLFYSVGIGQISSEVPQNLSASRPQDRQFILSSKKLLLSDSGFYLCAWRMGADTQYFGPGTRLTVL.

The chain joins TRBV2 to TRBJ2-1, with 10 bases that match TRBD2. The germline CDR1 and CDR2 sequences are SNHLY and FYNNEI. CDR3 length: 16 residues. V shed 2 bases, J shed 7 bases, and the junction held 8 bases outside the gene matches. The DNA of the CDR3 is TGTGCCAGCAGTGAAAGGCCCAGCGGGGGGGGAAATGAGCAGTTCTTC. Protein product: CASSERPSGGGNEQFF.

The V call is TRBV5-6, the J call TRBJ2-3, with D possibly being TRBD1 or TRBD2 (5 bases each). Germline CDR1 reads SGHDT; CDR2 reads YYEEEE. The CDR3 consists of 16 residues. Trimming left V 4 bases short and J 3 bases short, with 18 bases between. This chain's CDR3 is CASSRGRGRRTDTQYF. In DNA, the CDR3 is TGTGCCAGCAGCCGGGGACGGGGACGGAGAACAGATACGCAGTATTTT.

The chain couples TRBV4-3 to TRBJ2-1, with 11 bases identical to TRBD2. Trimming took 2 bases from V and 5 from J; bases not matched to a gene: 8. The CDR3 extends over 17 amino acids. Germline assignment: CDR1 LGHNA and CDR2 YSLEER. CDR3 loop: CASSQFYSGGAHNEQFF. In DNA, the CDR3 is TGCGCCAGCAGCCAATTTTATAGCGGGGGGGCCCACAATGAGCAGTTCTTC.

The V gene is TRBV5-5, the J gene TRBJ2-1, with 11 bases matching TRBD1. Trimming at V came to 0 bases and at J to 7 bases, leaving 9 bases not matched to a gene. The germline CDR1 and CDR2 sequences are SGHKS and YYEKEE (reference sequence). The CDR3 has 17 amino acids. The CDR3 DNA is TGTGCCAGCAGCTTGGGAGTTGGGACAGGGGGTAGGAATGAGCAGTTCTTC. Its protein product is CASSLGVGTGGRNEQFF.

V usage is TRBV28 and J usage is TRBJ1-2, with 7 nucleotides matching TRBD1. Germline V gene data show CDR1 as MDHEN and CDR2 as SYDVKM. V was pared by 4 bases and J by 5 bases, with 4 bases of the junction left unmatched. CDR3 length: 13 residues. Written as DNA, the CDR3 is TGTGCCAGCAGTTACCCACAGGGGTATGGCTACACCTTC. Translated: CASSYPQGYGYTF.

Points on this clone: Other DNA sequences within the sample encode an identical CDR3. CDR3 sequence reads: CAWSEGSGNTIYF. The CDR3 nucleotides read TGTGCCTGGAGTGAAGGTTCTGGAAACACCATATATTTT. The chain links TRBV30 to TRBJ1-3; no reliable D call. From germline, CDR1 is GTSNPN and CDR2 SVGIG (reference sequence). V dropped 1 base and J dropped 1 base, with 5 bases sitting between them. This CDR3 has 13 amino acids.

This clone was seen a handful of times. The chain recombines TRBV7-9 with TRBJ1-5; D uncertain. Per the germline V gene, CDR1 is SEHNR and CDR2 is FQNEAQ (reference sequence). The CDR3 covers 12 residues. The V gene lost 5 bases and the J gene lost 0 bases, with 2 bases spanning the gap. The CDR3 bases are TGTGCCAGCAGCCGTAGCAATCAGCCCCAGCATTTT. Protein sequence: CASSRSNQPQHF.

The gene calls are TRBV11-2 and TRBJ1-2, with a possible D match to TRBD1 (5 bases). The CDR3 contains 12 residues. V was cut by 5 bases and J by 6 bases, with 10 bases left in between. Germline CDR1 is SGHAT and CDR2 is FQNNGV. CDR3 amino acids: CASSPAGHGYTF. CDR3 nucleotides: TGTGCCAGCAGCCCAGCGGGGCATGGCTACACCTTC.

CDR3 coding DNA: TGTGCCAGTAGTATGCGACAGGGGGCGAGCAATCAGCCCCAGCATTTT. Residues: CASSMRQGASNQPQHF. This chain joins TRBV19 and TRBJ1-5; 10 bases are shared with TRBD1. This CDR3 has 16 amino acids. The trim removed 3 bases at V and 1 base at J, leaving 3 bases unmatched. Germline-derived CDR1 and CDR2 are LNHDA and SQIVND (reference sequence).

The V call is TRBV15, the J call TRBJ1-2; perhaps TRBD1 as D (5 bases). V lost 1 base, J lost 5 bases, and 23 bases lay in between. The CDR3 is 18 residues long. CDR1 and CDR2 (germline): LNHNV, YYDKDF (reference sequence). The CDR3 region is CATSRGSGVTLTGYGYTF. The CDR3 nucleotides read TGTGCCACCAGCAGAGGTTCGGGGGTGACTCTAACTGGATATGGCTACACCTTC.

The rearrangement links TRBV6-5 to TRBJ1-1, with D possibly TRBD1 on 5 matching bases. This CDR3 comprises 14 residues. V was pared by 4 bases and J by 5 bases, with 14 bases between. Per germline, CDR1 MNHEY and CDR2 SVGAGI. The CDR3 region has the DNA TGTGCCAGCAGTTTTCAGGGTACTGGTACTGAAGCTTTCTTT. Encoded protein: CASSFQGTGTEAFF.

The gene calls are TRBV5-6 and TRBJ2-7; weak D call: TRBD1 (5 bases). CDR3 length: 16 amino acids. Germline V lookup: CDR1 SGHDT, CDR2 YYEEEE. Trimming pared 6 bases from V and 3 bases from J, leaving 22 bases between. The CDR3 DNA sequence: TGTGCCAGCACCTCTAAATTAACAGGTCTTTTCTACGAGCAGTACTTC. Its translation is CASTSKLTGLFYEQYF.

Details on this clone: Other DNA sequences of this sample code for an identical CDR3. V and J are TRBV30 and TRBJ2-3, with TRBD2 identical over 7 bases. V lost 0 bases, J lost 6 bases, and 0 bases stayed unmatched. The length of the CDR3 is 12 residues. Germline V gives CDR1 GTSNPN, CDR2 SVGIG (reference sequence). This CDR3 is CAWSVGGDTQYF. The CDR3 coding sequence is TGTGCCTGGAGTGTCGGGGGGGATACGCAGTATTTT.

The rearrangement uses TRBV10-3 and TRBJ2-5, with D uncertain. The germline gives CDR1 ENHRY, CDR2 SYGVKD. Trimming shortened V by 0 bases and J by 2 bases, and 10 bases separated the two germline ends. The CDR3 covers 15 residues. CDR3 region: CAISESFVRQETQYF. For the CDR3, the DNA is TGTGCCATCAGTGAGTCGTTCGTACGGCAAGAGACCCAGTACTTC.

J is TRBJ1-2 and V is TRBV11-2; TRBD1 matches 7 bases. V shed 5 bases and J 0 bases; nucleotides not matched to a gene: 9. The CDR3 sequence is 16 residues long. Germline-derived CDR1 and CDR2 are SGHAT and FQNNGV. The CDR3 bases are TGTGCCAGCAGCCAATTCCGGGACAGTCCTAACTATGGCTACACCTTC. Translating gives CASSQFRDSPNYGYTF.

This chain uses TRBV4-3 with TRBJ2-5, with 10 bases that match TRBD2. After removal of 3 bases from V and 5 bases from J, the junction contained 9 bases not matched to a gene. CDR1 and CDR2 (germline): LGHNA, YSLEER. The CDR3 contains 16 residues. CDR3 sequence reads: CASSHEIAGGWETQYF. The CDR3 nucleotides are TGCGCCAGCAGCCATGAAATAGCGGGGGGCTGGGAGACCCAGTACTTC.

The J gene is TRBJ1-2, the V gene TRBV7-2, with unresolved D. CDR3 size: 14 residues. Trimming stripped 1 base from V and 0 bases from J, with 6 bases between. Germline lookup yields CDR1 SGHTA and CDR2 FQGNSA. CDR3 sequence reads: CASSLGSANYGYTF. In nucleotides, the CDR3 is TGTGCCAGCAGCTTAGGGTCAGCTAACTATGGCTACACCTTC.

This rearrangement joins TRBV18 to TRBJ2-2; tentatively, D is TRBD1 or TRBD2 (5 bases each). CDR3 size: 16 residues. Looked up from germline, CDR1 is KGHSH and CDR2 is LQKENI. V lost 3 bases and J 4 bases, leaving 15 bases between the germline ends. CDR3 DNA: TGTGCCAGCTCACCGGGGACGGTAGACCTCACCGGGGAGCTGTTTTTT. Translating gives CASSPGTVDLTGELFF.

This clone is a singleton in its sample. The chain couples TRBV19 to TRBJ2-1; the D gene is possibly TRBD1 (6 bases). There are 15 residues in the CDR3. Trimming left V 3 bases short and J 5 bases short, with 14 bases between. Germline V gives CDR1 LNHDA, CDR2 SQIVND (reference sequence). The CDR3 DNA reads as TGTGCCAGTAGTATGTGGGGGACAAGAGACAATGAGCAGTTCTTC. It codes for CASSMWGTRDNEQFF. Combining the CDR3 with reference TRBV19 and TRBJ2-1 gives the whole variable domain DGGITQSPKYLFRKEGQNVTLSCEQNLNHDAMYWYRQDPGQGLRLIYYSQIVNDFQKGDIAEGYSVSREKKESFPLTVTSAQKNPTAFYLCASSMWGTRDNEQFFGPGTRLTVL.

CDR3 in amino acids: CASSLAVRIDESDTQYF. The CDR3 DNA follows: TGTGCCAGCAGCTTAGCGGTTAGAATAGATGAATCAGATACGCAGTATTTT. The chain links TRBV7-9 to TRBJ2-3; no firm D call. From germline, CDR1 is SEHNR and CDR2 FQNEAQ (reference sequence). V was cut by 0 bases and J by 4 bases, with 17 bases left in between. The length of the CDR3 is 17 residues.

This rearrangement joins TRBV4-2 to TRBJ2-1; 10 positions match TRBD1. This CDR3 has 14 residues. Germline V gene data show CDR1 as LGHNA and CDR2 as YNFKEQ. J gave up 6 bases and V 10 bases, and 9 bases lay outside the gene matches. The CDR3 DNA reads as TGTGCCACCTCCGGGACAGGGGTTTTCAATGAGCAGTTCTTC. Protein sequence: CATSGTGVFNEQFF.

This chain uses TRBV6-5 with TRBJ1-5; possible D gene TRBD1, 5 bases. V was cut by 11 bases and J by 3 bases, with 14 bases left in between. The CDR3 spans 13 residues. Germline V gives CDR1 MNHEY, CDR2 SVGAGI. The DNA for the CDR3 is TGTGCCGCGGGGGGAGCTCTCAATCAGCCCCAGCATTTT. This encodes CAAGGALNQPQHF.

The CDR3 loop is CASRKGLGQYNEQFF. DNA for the CDR3: TGTGCCAGCAGGAAGGGATTAGGCCAGTACAATGAGCAGTTCTTC. The chain carries TRBV7-2 and TRBJ2-1, with D unclear. CDR3 length: 15 amino acids. V was pared by 6 bases and J by 4 bases, with 16 bases between. From germline, CDR1 is SGHTA and CDR2 FQGNSA.

The V and J genes are TRBV5-8 and TRBJ1-2; D unresolved. V lost 2 bases and J lost 4, with 15 bases in between. Germline loops: CDR1 SGHTS, CDR2 YDEGEE. This CDR3 is built from 15 residues. The DNA for the CDR3 is TGTGCCAGCAGCTTTTCAGGACCCGCCGCCTATGGCTACACCTTC. This encodes CASSFSGPAAYGYTF.

The chain recombines TRBV30 with TRBJ2-5, with D possibly TRBD2 on 5 matching bases. The V and J ends lost 2 bases and 1 base respectively, with 11 bases between them. The germline CDR1 and CDR2 sequences are GTSNPN and SVGIG (reference sequence). The CDR3 is 14 amino acids. CDR3 nucleotide sequence: TGTGCCTGGAGTCGCCTTCGGGGCCAAGAGACCCAGTACTTC. Its translation is CAWSRLRGQETQYF.

The rearrangement links TRBV11-2 to TRBJ2-3, with D hard to call. The length of the CDR3 is 15 residues. V was trimmed by 2 bases and J by 3 bases, leaving 12 bases between them. Per the germline V gene, CDR1 is SGHAT and CDR2 is FQNNGV. CDR3 region: CASSLNNAPTDTQYF. The CDR3 nucleotides are TGTGCCAGCAGCTTAAATAACGCACCGACAGATACGCAGTATTTT.

J is TRBJ1-6 and V is TRBV4-2, with TRBD1 as a possible D gene (5 bases). Trimming removed 4 bases from V and 10 bases from J, with 17 bases in between. Germline V gene sequence: CDR1 LGHNA, CDR2 YNFKEQ. The CDR3 runs 15 residues. The CDR3 DNA reads as TGTGCCAGCAGCCGGGGAGGGGATAGGCAGTCACCCCTCCACTTT. It codes for CASSRGGDRQSPLHF.

This clone appeared a single time. This rearrangement joins TRBV4-1 to TRBJ2-5; no clear D. The CDR3 covers 14 residues. Trimming took 3 bases from V and 5 from J, leaving 13 bases between them. Germline CDR1 MGHRA, CDR2 YSYEKL. CDR3 residues: CASSHSGFAETQYF. As DNA, the CDR3 is TGCGCCAGCAGCCATTCCGGGTTTGCGGAGACCCAGTACTTC.

This clone was detected a few times. This chain joins TRBV19 and TRBJ2-1; 10 nucleotides align to TRBD2. With 5 bases clipped from V and 7 bases from J, the junction kept 5 bases outside the gene matches. The V gene's germline CDR1 is LNHDA and CDR2 SQIVND (reference sequence). The CDR3 is 14 amino acids. The CDR3 reads CASSFSGGRNEQFF. The DNA of the CDR3 is TGTGCCAGTAGTTTTAGCGGGGGGAGGAATGAGCAGTTCTTC.

The table lists this clone with a count of one. The CDR3 DNA is TGCGCCAGCAGCTCGGGACAGGGCATGAACACTGAAGCTTTCTTT. Protein: CASSSGQGMNTEAFF. V usage is TRBV5-1 and J usage is TRBJ1-1; TRBD1 matches at 9 bases. Looked up from germline, CDR1 is SGHRS and CDR2 is YFSETQ. J was trimmed by 0 bases and V by 3 bases; bases with no gene match: 3. This CDR3 is built from 15 residues.